Presented here are 3 T cell receptor beta chains from one specimen sequenced in a study of T cell responses to AZD1222 COVID-19 vaccine. The protocol was immunoSEQ multiplex PCR, while the TCRdb copy is restricted to in-frame clones and leaves out a portion. The sample has some 80,000 clones, about 87% seen once. Sequencing used peripheral blood, obtained on day 0 of AZD1222 vaccination. These TCRs come from an adult in good health.

This chain links TRBV9 with TRBJ1-4, with a tentative D call TRBD1 (6 bases). CDR3 length: 15 amino acids. The V and J ends lost 0 bases and 3 bases respectively, with 9 bases between them. Germline assignment: CDR1 SGDLS and CDR2 YYNGEE. The CDR3 reads CASSVGGRPNEKLFF. In nucleotides, the CDR3 is TGTGCCAGCAGCGTAGGGGGGCGGCCTAATGAAAAACTGTTTTTT.

This rearrangement joins TRBV7-6 to TRBJ2-3; D not resolved. The length of the CDR3 is 16 residues. Germline loops: CDR1 SGHVS, CDR2 FNYEAQ. Trimming left V 1 base short and J 0 bases short, with 11 bases between. CDR3 sequence: CASSLVSSTSTDTQYF. In DNA form, the CDR3 reads TGTGCCAGCAGCTTAGTTAGCAGTACTAGCACAGATACGCAGTATTTT.

This clone was counted between two and nine times. The chain joins TRBV7-2 to TRBJ1-1; D remains unclear. The V gene lost 5 bases and the J gene lost 0 bases, with 13 bases spanning the gap. Germline V gene data show CDR1 as SGHTA and CDR2 as FQGNSA. The CDR3 runs to 15 residues. The chain's CDR3 is CASSPNSNLNTEAFF. Written as DNA, the CDR3 is TGTGCCAGCAGCCCTAACAGTAACTTGAACACTGAAGCTTTCTTT.